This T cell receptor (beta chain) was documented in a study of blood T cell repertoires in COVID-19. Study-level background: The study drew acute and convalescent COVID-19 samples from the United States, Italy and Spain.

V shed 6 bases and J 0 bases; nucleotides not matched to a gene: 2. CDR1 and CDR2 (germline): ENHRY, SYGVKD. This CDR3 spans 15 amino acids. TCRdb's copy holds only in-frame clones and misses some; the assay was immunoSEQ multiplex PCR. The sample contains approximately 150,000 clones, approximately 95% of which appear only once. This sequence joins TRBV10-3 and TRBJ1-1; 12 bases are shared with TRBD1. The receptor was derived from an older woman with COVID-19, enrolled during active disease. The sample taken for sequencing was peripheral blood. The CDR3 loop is CAIRGQGAMNTEAFF. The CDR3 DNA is TGTGCCATCAGGGGACAGGGGGCCATGAACACTGAAGCTTTCTTT.